The 2 T cell receptor beta chains below were found in one sample sequenced in a study of cytomegalovirus exposure and HLA in healthy donors. PCR was performed using 60 Vbeta and 13 Jbeta primers. TCRdb keeps only in-frame clones here, not all; method: immunoSEQ multiplex PCR. Of about 160,000 clones listed, around 80% are singletons. Sequenced sample: PBMCs. Receptors were obtained from a woman between 50 and 59 years old in good health and CMV-seropositive.

This clone was found a few times. CDR3: CASSLGLAGASLADTQYF. CDR3 sequence (DNA): TGCGCCAGCAGCTTGGGGTTAGCGGGGGCTTCCCTGGCAGATACGCAGTATTTT. J is TRBJ2-3 and V is TRBV5-1; 9 bases line up with TRBD2. With 0 bases clipped from V and 4 bases from J, the junction kept 12 bases outside the gene matches. This CDR3 is 18 amino acids long. The germline V gene encodes CDR1 SGHRS and CDR2 YFSETQ.

The chain couples TRBV7-2 to TRBJ1-3, with 9 positions matching TRBD1. The germline V gene has CDR1 SGHTA and CDR2 FQGNSA. V lost 4 bases, J lost 4 bases, and 8 bases stayed unmatched. This CDR3 is built from 16 residues. The DNA for the CDR3 is TGTGCCAGCAGCTCGGGGACAGGGTGGTTCGGAAACACCATATATTTT. This codes for CASSSGTGWFGNTIYF.